The T cell receptor beta chain described here comes from a study of response to subunit inactivated influenza vaccine. Study results and caveats: Few additional T cells are recruited per seasonal influenza vaccination, authors suggested.

TCRdb called the RT-PCR reads again in MiXCR, with one record for every CDR3 protein. The sample has roughly 170,000 distinct CDR3 sequences; around 9% are singletons. The ends were cut back, 1 base at V and 7 bases at J, with 7 bases in the middle. The CDR3 covers 12 residues. On this clonotype: Its antigen is as yet unknown.

Sequenced material: non-naive T cells sorted from PBMCs, taken on the day of vaccination. The receptor's source is a man over 45 who received an inactivated influenza vaccine. This chain uses TRBV12-3 or TRBV12-4 with TRBJ1-2; D ambiguous. CDR3 protein: CASSLDLGGYTF. As DNA, the CDR3 is TGTGCCAGCAGTTTAGACTTGGGTGGCTACACCTTC.